Below are 22 T cell receptor beta chains sequenced from a single sample in a study of shared T cell receptors in the human thymus. TCRdb's copy holds only in-frame clones and misses some; the assay was immunoSEQ multiplex PCR. The table records approximately 660,000 clones, approximately 87% of them present only once. This same sample was also taken into another study, of human thymus T cells.

Input material: thymocytes. The source is a boy in the first two years of life with a congenital heart defect.

V usage is TRBV27 and J usage is TRBJ2-7; 9 positions agree with TRBD1. The CDR3 covers 13 residues. The junction had 7 bases not matched to a gene; V was cut back by 5 bases and J by 8 bases. In germline, CDR1 is MNHEY, CDR2 SMNVEV (reference sequence). CDR3 sequence (DNA): TGTGCCAGCAGTCCCACGACAGGGGGGAAGCAGTACTTC. Amino acids: CASSPTTGGKQYF.

V and J are TRBV6-4 and TRBJ2-1; 9 bases are shared with TRBD2. In germline, CDR1 is MRHNA, CDR2 SNTAGT. The V and J ends lost 6 bases and 6 bases, in that order; junction bases with no gene match: 9. The CDR3 is 15 residues long. As DNA, the CDR3 is TGTGCCAGCAGCAGGCTAGCGGGGCGCCCCAATGAGCAGTTCTTC. Its translation is CASSRLAGRPNEQFF.

This clone came up a few times. The rearrangement uses TRBV11-1 and TRBJ1-2; no clear D gene. Germline loops: CDR1 SGHAT, CDR2 FQDESV (reference sequence). Trimming pared 10 bases from V and 8 bases from J, leaving 14 bases between. This CDR3 contains 11 residues. In nucleotides, the CDR3 is TGTGCCACCATCAGCGACGGGGGCTACACCTTC. Its protein product is CATISDGGYTF.

CDR3 in amino acids: CASSVQGEILHTEAFF. For the CDR3, the DNA is TGTGCCAGCAGTGTTCAGGGGGAGATCTTACACACTGAAGCTTTCTTT. J is TRBJ1-1 and V is TRBV6-1, with TRBD1 matching over 7 bases. The CDR3 contains 16 residues. The junction had 11 bases not matched to a gene; V was cut back by 4 bases and J by 3 bases. Looked up from germline, CDR1 is MNHNS and CDR2 is SASEGT.

This clone has just one count. The genes are TRBV6-6 and TRBJ2-7, with TRBD2 identical over 8 bases. The germline CDR1 and CDR2 sequences are MNHNY and SVGAGI (reference sequence). The CDR3 loop spans 15 amino acids. V gave up 2 bases and J gave up 3 bases; unmatched junction bases: 6. CDR3 protein: CASSYELADFYEQYF. The CDR3 DNA reads TGTGCCAGCAGTTACGAACTAGCGGATTTCTACGAGCAGTACTTC.

The rearrangement joins TRBV4-1 to TRBJ2-7; 8 nucleotides line up with TRBD1. V dropped 4 bases and J dropped 2; count of bases not matched to a gene: 10. This CDR3 is built from 16 residues. Germline values: CDR1 MGHRA, CDR2 YSYEKL. CDR3 sequence: CASSRTGTGMAYEQYF. DNA of the CDR3: TGCGCCAGCAGCCGAACCGGGACAGGAATGGCCTACGAGCAGTACTTC.

The chain joins TRBV4-1 to TRBJ1-5, with TRBD1 matching 9 bases. Germline-derived CDR1 and CDR2 are MGHRA and YSYEKL. This CDR3 has 18 residues. The junction had 13 bases not matched to a gene; V was cut back by 3 bases and J by 4 bases. CDR3 DNA: TGCGCCAGCAGCCATGAAGGTATCGGGACAGGGACTAATCAGCCCCAGCATTTT. It codes for CASSHEGIGTGTNQPQHF.

The chain is built from TRBV4-2 and TRBJ2-5; D perhaps matches TRBD2 (5 bases). The assigned J gene may be wrong: the sequence end matches TRBJ2-7 better. The CDR3 loop spans 16 amino acids. Germline V CDR1 and CDR2: LGHNA, YNFKEQ. The CDR3 DNA reads as TGTGCCAGCAGCCAAGATCCCACGGAACTAGGGTACGAGCAGTACTTC. This sequence encodes CASSQDPTELGYEQYF.

This clone was found a few times. Other DNA variants within this sample encode the same CDR3. CDR3: CSASGSNEQFF. CDR3 sequence (DNA): TGCAGTGCTAGCGGGTCGAATGAGCAGTTCTTC. This chain links TRBV20-1 with TRBJ2-1; no definite D call. This CDR3 region has 11 residues. Trimming pared 3 bases from V and 7 bases from J, leaving 7 bases between. CDR1 is DFQATT and CDR2 is SNEGSKA in the germline V gene (reference sequence).

The chain is built from TRBV4-3 and TRBJ2-3, with D possibly being TRBD2 (5 bases). The V gene's germline CDR1 is LGHNA and CDR2 YSLEER. This CDR3 is 16 amino acids long. The V end was cut by 0 bases, the J end by 1 base, with 11 bases between. CDR3 nucleotide sequence: TGCGCCAGCAGCCAAGACAGCGAGGGCCGCACAGATACGCAGTATTTT. Its protein is CASSQDSEGRTDTQYF.

The J gene is TRBJ2-1, the V gene TRBV11-2; D possibly corresponds to TRBD2 (5 bases). V was cut by 5 bases and J by 3 bases, with 14 bases left in between. In germline, CDR1 is SGHAT, CDR2 FQNNGV. The CDR3 is made up of 15 amino acids. CDR3 sequence: CASSPGDRLYNEQFF. CDR3 in DNA: TGTGCCAGCAGCCCCGGGGATCGGCTCTACAATGAGCAGTTCTTC.

Here the CDR3 reads CASSQDCRDRVCNEQFF. CDR3 coding DNA: TGCGCCAGCAGCCAAGATTGTAGGGACAGGGTTTGCAATGAGCAGTTCTTC. The rearrangement links TRBV4-1 to TRBJ2-1, with 9 nucleotides matching TRBD1. CDR3 length: 17 amino acids. V was pared by 0 bases and J by 6 bases, with 9 bases of the junction left unmatched. CDR1 is MGHRA, CDR2 YSYEKL, per germline.

This chain joins TRBV7-8 and TRBJ2-3; 7 bases agree with TRBD1. The CDR3 is made up of 17 amino acids. In germline, CDR1 is SGHVS, CDR2 FQNEAQ. Losses at the gene ends were 1 base for V and 0 bases for J; bases not matched to a gene: 7. The chain's CDR3 is CASSLEGDRTSTDTQYF. The CDR3 nucleotides read TGTGCCAGCAGCTTAGAGGGGGACAGAACTAGCACAGATACGCAGTATTTT.

The V and J genes are TRBV7-9 and TRBJ1-1; TRBD1 aligns across 9 bases. CDR3 length equals 14 residues. With V trimmed by 5 bases and J by 0 bases, 1 base remained unmatched. Germline V CDR1 and CDR2: SEHNR, FQNEAQ (reference sequence). The CDR3 region has the DNA TGTGCCAGCAGCCGGACAGGGGTGAACACTGAAGCTTTCTTT. It is translated as CASSRTGVNTEAFF. Full variable domain (remainder filled in from reference TRBV7-9 and TRBJ1-1): DTGVSQNPRHKITKRGQNVTFRCDPISEHNRLYWYRQTLGQGPEFLTYFQNEAQLEKSRLLSDRFSAERPKGSFSTLEIQRTEQGDSAMYLCASSRTGVNTEAFFGQGTRLTVV.

V is TRBV19 and J is TRBJ2-6; the match to TRBD1 covers 8 bases. CDR1 LNHDA and CDR2 SQIVND come from the germline V gene (reference sequence). Trimming took 4 bases from V and 0 from J; bases not matched to a gene: 5. The length of the CDR3 is 17 residues. CDR3 DNA: TGTGCCAGTAGTACCGGACAGGGATTCTCTGGGGCCAACGTCCTGACTTTC. Its translation is CASSTGQGFSGANVLTF. The whole variable domain, remainder taken from reference TRBV19 and TRBJ2-6, is DGGITQSPKYLFRKEGQNVTLSCEQNLNHDAMYWYRQDPGQGLRLIYYSQIVNDFQKGDIAEGYSVSREKKESFPLTVTSAQKNPTAFYLCASSTGQGFSGANVLTFGAGSRLTVL.

This clone was seen just once. This sequence joins TRBV28 and TRBJ2-1; 11 nucleotides line up with TRBD2. Trimming took 8 bases from V and 7 from J; bases not matched to a gene: 10. Germline lookup yields CDR1 MDHEN and CDR2 SYDVKM. The CDR3 runs 15 residues. In DNA, the CDR3 is TGTGCCAGCCACCCGACTAGCGGGATGAATAATGAGCAGTTCTTC. Translated: CASHPTSGMNNEQFF.

The chain uses TRBV5-6 and TRBJ1-1, with 9 bases fitting TRBD1. The CDR3 consists of 17 residues. V shed 3 bases, J shed 3 bases, and the junction held 12 bases outside the gene matches. Germline V CDR1 and CDR2: SGHDT, YYEEEE. The CDR3 loop is CASSWGTGKRGYTEAFF. In nucleotides, the CDR3 is TGTGCCAGCAGCTGGGGGACAGGGAAAAGAGGTTACACTGAAGCTTTCTTT. Full variable domain (rest looked up from reference TRBV5-6 and TRBJ1-1): DAGVTQSPTHLIKTRGQQVTLRCSPKSGHDTVSWYQQALGQGPQFIFQYYEEEERQRGNFPDRFSGHQFPNYSSELNVNALLLGDSALYLCASSWGTGKRGYTEAFFGQGTRLTVV.

In DNA form, the CDR3 reads TGTGCCAGCAGTGACGGAGGGGACTATACCTACGAGCAGTACTTC. Protein: CASSDGGDYTYEQYF. This chain connects TRBV6-4 to TRBJ2-7; 7 bases are shared with TRBD2. This CDR3 is built from 15 residues. CDR1 and CDR2 (germline): MRHNA, SNTAGT. Unmatched junction bases numbered 6, after V lost 2 bases and J lost 2 bases.

The chain is built from TRBV6-5 and TRBJ1-1, with 8 bases matching TRBD1. This CDR3 spans 15 amino acids. CDR1 is MNHEY and CDR2 is SVGAGI in the germline V gene. V trimming: 0 bases; J trimming: 4 bases; junction bases outside the gene matches: 4. CDR3: CASSYSTQGGTEAFF. The DNA of the CDR3 is TGTGCCAGCAGTTACTCGACACAGGGGGGCACTGAAGCTTTCTTT.

V and J are TRBV7-9 and TRBJ1-3; D perhaps matches TRBD1 (5 bases). Germline lookup yields CDR1 SEHNR and CDR2 FQNEAQ (reference sequence). There are 15 residues in the CDR3. The ends were cut back, 5 bases at V and 3 bases at J, with 14 bases in the middle. Here the CDR3 DNA reads TGTGCCAGCAGCCTATTGCAGGGTGTTGGAAACACCATATATTTT. Protein sequence: CASSLLQGVGNTIYF.

The chain couples TRBV27 to TRBJ1-2; D gene ambiguous. This CDR3 has 16 residues. CDR1 MNHEY and CDR2 SMNVEV come from the germline V gene (reference sequence). Trimming left V 7 bases short and J 0 bases short, with 18 bases between. CDR3: CASTLRVGPPNYGYTF. DNA of the CDR3: TGTGCCAGCACCCTGAGGGTAGGTCCCCCTAACTATGGCTACACCTTC.

The rearrangement joins TRBV28 to TRBJ2-5; D not resolved. The germline V gene has CDR1 MDHEN and CDR2 SYDVKM. The CDR3 is 16 residues long. V lost 3 bases and J lost 1, with 15 bases in between. CDR3 amino acids: CASSLSRLLLQETQYF. The DNA of the CDR3 is TGTGCCAGCAGTTTGTCCAGGCTCCTTCTCCAAGAGACCCAGTACTTC.